This record looks at one T cell receptor (beta chain) sequence and its context. The sample belongs to a study of cytomegalovirus exposure and HLA in healthy donors. In the PCR, 60 Vbeta and 13 Jbeta primers were used. The protocol was immunoSEQ multiplex PCR, while the TCRdb copy is restricted to in-frame clones and leaves out a portion. The sample records about 130,000 clones, roughly 9% being singletons. The junction had 8 bases not matched to a gene; V was cut back by 4 bases and J by 8 bases. Germline V gives CDR1 SGHRS, CDR2 YFSETQ. The CDR3 loop spans 14 amino acids. The sequenced material came from PBMCs. V and J are TRBV5-1 and TRBJ2-1, with 8 positions matching TRBD2. This sequence was found in a woman aged 40 to 50 in good health and CMV-seropositive. CDR3 sequence (DNA): TGCGCCAGCAGCCCCGCGGGGGGACGGTATGAGCAGTTCTTC. Translated, it gives CASSPAGGRYEQFF. The entire variable domain, with the rest obtained from reference TRBV5-1 and TRBJ2-1, is as follows: KAGVTQTPRYLIKTRGQQVTLSCSPISGHRSVSWYQQTPGQGLQFLFEYFSETQRNKGNFPGRFSGRQFSNSRSEMNVSTLELGDSALYLCASSPAGGRYEQFFGPGTRLTVL.